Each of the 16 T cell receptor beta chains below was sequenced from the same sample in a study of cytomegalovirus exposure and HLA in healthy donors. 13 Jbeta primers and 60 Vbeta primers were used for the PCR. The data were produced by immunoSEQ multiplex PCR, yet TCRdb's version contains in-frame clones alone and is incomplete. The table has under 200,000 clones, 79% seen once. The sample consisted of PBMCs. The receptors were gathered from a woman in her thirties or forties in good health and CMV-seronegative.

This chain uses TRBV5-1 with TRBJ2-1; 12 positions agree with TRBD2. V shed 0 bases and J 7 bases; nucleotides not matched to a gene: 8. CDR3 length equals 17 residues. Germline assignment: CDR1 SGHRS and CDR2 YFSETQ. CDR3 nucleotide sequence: TGCGCCAGCAGCTTGGGGCCGACTAGCGGGGGCTCTAATGAGCAGTTCTTC. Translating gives CASSLGPTSGGSNEQFF.

This CDR3 reads CASSSDRGPGETQYF. The CDR3 coding sequence is TGTGCCAGCAGCTCGGACAGGGGGCCGGGAGAGACCCAGTACTTC. The chain has TRBV5-8 and TRBJ2-5, with 11 bases aligning to TRBD1. This CDR3 comprises 15 residues. After removal of 3 bases from V and 4 bases from J, the junction contained 5 bases not matched to a gene. From germline, CDR1 is SGHTS and CDR2 YDEGEE.

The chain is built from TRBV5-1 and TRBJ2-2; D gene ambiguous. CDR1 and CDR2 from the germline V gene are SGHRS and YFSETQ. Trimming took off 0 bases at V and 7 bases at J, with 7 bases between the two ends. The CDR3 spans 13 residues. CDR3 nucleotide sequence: TGCGCCAGCAGCTTGGCTAGAGGCGGGGAGCTGTTTTTT. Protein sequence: CASSLARGGELFF.

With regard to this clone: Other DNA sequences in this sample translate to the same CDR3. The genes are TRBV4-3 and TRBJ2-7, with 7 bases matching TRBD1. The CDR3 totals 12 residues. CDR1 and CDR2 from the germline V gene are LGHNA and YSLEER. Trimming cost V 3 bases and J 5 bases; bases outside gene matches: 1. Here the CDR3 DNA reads TGCGCCAGCAGCCACGACAGGGACGAGCAGTACTTC. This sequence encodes CASSHDRDEQYF.

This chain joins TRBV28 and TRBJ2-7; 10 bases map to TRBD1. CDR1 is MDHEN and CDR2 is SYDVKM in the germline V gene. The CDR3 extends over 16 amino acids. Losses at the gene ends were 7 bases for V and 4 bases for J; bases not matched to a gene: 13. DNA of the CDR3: TGTGCCAGCACCGCTTTAGACGGGACAGGGGTTTACGAGCAGTACTTC. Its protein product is CASTALDGTGVYEQYF.

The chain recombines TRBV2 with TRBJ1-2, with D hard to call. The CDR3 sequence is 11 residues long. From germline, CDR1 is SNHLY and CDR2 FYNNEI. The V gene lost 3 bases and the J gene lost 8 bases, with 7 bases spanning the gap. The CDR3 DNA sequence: TGTGCCAGCAGTGAGCCAGTAGGCTACACCTTC. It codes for CASSEPVGYTF.

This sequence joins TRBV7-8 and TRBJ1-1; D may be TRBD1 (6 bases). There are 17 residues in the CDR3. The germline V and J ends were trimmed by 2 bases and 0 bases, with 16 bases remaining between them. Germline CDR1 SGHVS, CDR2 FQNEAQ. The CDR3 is CASSLQGWYEMNTEAFF. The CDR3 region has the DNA TGTGCCAGCAGCTTACAGGGGTGGTACGAAATGAACACTGAAGCTTTCTTT.

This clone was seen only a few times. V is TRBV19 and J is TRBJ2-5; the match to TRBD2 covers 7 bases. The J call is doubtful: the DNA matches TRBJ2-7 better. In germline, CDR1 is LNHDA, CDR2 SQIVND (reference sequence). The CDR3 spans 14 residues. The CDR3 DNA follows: TGTGCCAGTAGTATTGTGGCGGGAGTCTACGAGCAGTACTTC. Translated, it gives CASSIVAGVYEQYF.

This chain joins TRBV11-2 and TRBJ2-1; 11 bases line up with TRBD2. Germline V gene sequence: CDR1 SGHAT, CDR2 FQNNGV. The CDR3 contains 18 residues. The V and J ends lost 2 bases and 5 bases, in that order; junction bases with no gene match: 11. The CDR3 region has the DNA TGTGCCAGCAGCTTACTTTATACCGGGACTAGCGGAAACAATGAGCAGTTCTTC. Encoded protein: CASSLLYTGTSGNNEQFF.

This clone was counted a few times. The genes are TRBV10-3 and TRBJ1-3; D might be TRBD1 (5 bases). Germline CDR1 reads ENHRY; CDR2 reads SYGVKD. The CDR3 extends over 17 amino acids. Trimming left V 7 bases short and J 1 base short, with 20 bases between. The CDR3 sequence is CAITPGEGIGSGNTIYF. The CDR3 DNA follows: TGTGCCATCACCCCCGGGGAGGGGATAGGATCTGGAAACACCATATATTTT.

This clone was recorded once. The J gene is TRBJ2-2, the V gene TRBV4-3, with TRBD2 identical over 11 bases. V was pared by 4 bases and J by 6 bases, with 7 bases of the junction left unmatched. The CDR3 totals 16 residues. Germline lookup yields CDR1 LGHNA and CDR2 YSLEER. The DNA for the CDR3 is TGCGCCAGCAGCCGAATGGTAGCGGGAGGGCCCGGGGAGCTGTTTTTT. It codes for CASSRMVAGGPGELFF.

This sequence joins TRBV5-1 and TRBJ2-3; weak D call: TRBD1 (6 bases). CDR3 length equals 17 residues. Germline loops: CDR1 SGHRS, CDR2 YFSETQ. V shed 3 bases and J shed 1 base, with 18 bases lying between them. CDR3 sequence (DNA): TGCGCCAGCAGCTCGGGTCGGACAGAAGCTCGCACAGATACGCAGTATTTT. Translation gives CASSSGRTEARTDTQYF.

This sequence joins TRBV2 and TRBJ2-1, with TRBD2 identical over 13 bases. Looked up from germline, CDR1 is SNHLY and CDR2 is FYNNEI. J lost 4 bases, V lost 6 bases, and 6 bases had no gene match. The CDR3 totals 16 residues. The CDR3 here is CASRRGTSGEYNEQFF. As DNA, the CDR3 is TGTGCCAGCAGGCGGGGGACTAGCGGGGAATACAATGAGCAGTTCTTC.

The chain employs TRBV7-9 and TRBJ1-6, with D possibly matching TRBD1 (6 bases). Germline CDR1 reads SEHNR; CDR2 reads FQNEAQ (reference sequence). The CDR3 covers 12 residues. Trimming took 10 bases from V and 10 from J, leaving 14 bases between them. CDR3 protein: CAIQQGNSPLHF. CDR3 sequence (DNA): TGTGCCATACAACAGGGAAACTCACCCCTCCACTTT.

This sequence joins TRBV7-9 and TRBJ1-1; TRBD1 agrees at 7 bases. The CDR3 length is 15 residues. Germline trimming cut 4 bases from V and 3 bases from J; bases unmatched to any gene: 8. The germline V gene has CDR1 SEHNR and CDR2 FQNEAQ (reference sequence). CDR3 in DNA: TGTGCCAGCAGCTCATGGGGGACAGACGACACTGAAGCTTTCTTT. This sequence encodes CASSSWGTDDTEAFF.

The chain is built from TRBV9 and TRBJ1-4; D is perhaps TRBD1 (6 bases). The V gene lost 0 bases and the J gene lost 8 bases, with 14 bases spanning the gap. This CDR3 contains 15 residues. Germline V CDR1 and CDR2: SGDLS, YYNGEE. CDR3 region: CASSVAGGAGEKLFF. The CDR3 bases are TGTGCCAGCAGCGTAGCTGGGGGGGCTGGGGAAAAACTGTTTTTT.